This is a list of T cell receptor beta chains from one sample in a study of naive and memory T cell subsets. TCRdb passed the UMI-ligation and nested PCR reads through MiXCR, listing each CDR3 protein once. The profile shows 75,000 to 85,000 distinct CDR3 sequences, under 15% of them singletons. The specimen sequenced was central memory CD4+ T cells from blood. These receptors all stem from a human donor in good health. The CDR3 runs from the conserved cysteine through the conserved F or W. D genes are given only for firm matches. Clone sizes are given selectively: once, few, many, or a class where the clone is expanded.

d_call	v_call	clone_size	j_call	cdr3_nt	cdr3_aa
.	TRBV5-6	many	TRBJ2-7	TGTGCCAGCAGCCGAACGAGTAGCGGAGTCTCCTACGAGCAGTACTTC	CASSRTSSGVSYEQYF
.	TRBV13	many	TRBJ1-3	TGTGCCAGCAGCTTAGGGACCCCGCCTGGAAACACCATATATTTT	CASSLGTPPGNTIYF
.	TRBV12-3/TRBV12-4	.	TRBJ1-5	TGTGCCAGCAGTTCACAGGGAAGCTATAGCAATCAGCCCCAGCATTTT	CASSSQGSYSNQPQHF
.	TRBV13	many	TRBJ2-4	TGTGCCAGCAGCTCCAGGCGTCAGGGAGCGGACATTCAGTACTTC	CASSSRRQGADIQYF
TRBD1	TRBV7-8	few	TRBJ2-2	TGTGCCAGCAGCTTAAGACAGGGGGCTGTGAACACCGGGGAGCTGTTTTTT	CASSLRQGAVNTGELFF
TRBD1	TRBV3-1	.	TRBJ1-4	TGTGCCAGCAGCCTCACAGGGGGCTCGACTAATGAAAAACTGTTTTTT	CASSLTGGSTNEKLFF
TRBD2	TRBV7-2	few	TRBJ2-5	TGTGCCAGCAGCGCAGACGGCAGGGAGGGGGAGACCCAGTACTTC	CASSADGREGETQYF
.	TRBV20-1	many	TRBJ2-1	TGCAGTGCTAAGCAACGACAGCTCGACCAGCAGTTCTTC	CSAKQRQLDQQFF
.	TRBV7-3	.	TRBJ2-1	TGTGCCAGCAGCCAAGGGGCTCAGCAGTTCTTC	CASSQGAQQFF
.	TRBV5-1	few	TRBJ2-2	TGCGCCAGCAGCTTGGCGGGCCAAAAGAACACCGGGGAGCTGTTTTTT	CASSLAGQKNTGELFF
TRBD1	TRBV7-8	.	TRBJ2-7	TGTGCCAGCAGCTCGAGGACAGGGGGTTCGGTTTCAGTCTACGAGCAGTACTTC	CASSSRTGGSVSVYEQYF
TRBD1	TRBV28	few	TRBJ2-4	TGTGCCAGCAGTGACCCTGCCGGACAGGGGGGCAAAAACATTCAGTACTTC	CASSDPAGQGGKNIQYF
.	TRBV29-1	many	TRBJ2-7	TGCAGCGTTGAGGTCACAGGCTACGAGCAGTACTTC	CSVEVTGYEQYF
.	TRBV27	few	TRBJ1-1	TGTGCCAGCAGTTCAGAAAGAGGGTCCACTGAAGCTTTCTTT	CASSSERGSTEAFF
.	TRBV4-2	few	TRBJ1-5	TGTGCCAGCAGCCAAGTGGCAGGGCAGGGTCAGCCCCAGCATTTT	CASSQVAGQGQPQHF
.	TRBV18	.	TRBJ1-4	TGTGCCAGCTCACCCTTTCCAGGCGATAATGAAAAACTGTTTTTT	CASSPFPGDNEKLFF